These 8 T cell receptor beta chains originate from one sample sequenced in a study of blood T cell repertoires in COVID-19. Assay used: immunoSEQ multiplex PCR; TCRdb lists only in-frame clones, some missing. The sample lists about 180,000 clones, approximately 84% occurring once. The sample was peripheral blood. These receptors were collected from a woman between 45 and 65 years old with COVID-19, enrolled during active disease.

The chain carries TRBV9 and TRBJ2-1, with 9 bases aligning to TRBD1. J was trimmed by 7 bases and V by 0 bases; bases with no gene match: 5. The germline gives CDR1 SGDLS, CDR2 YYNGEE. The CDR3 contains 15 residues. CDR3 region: CASSVGGTGNNEQFF. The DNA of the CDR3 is TGTGCCAGCAGCGTAGGGGGGACAGGGAATAATGAGCAGTTCTTC.

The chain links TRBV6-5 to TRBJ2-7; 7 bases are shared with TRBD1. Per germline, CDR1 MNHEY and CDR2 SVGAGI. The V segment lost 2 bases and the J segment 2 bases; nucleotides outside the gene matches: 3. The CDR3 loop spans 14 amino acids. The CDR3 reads CASSYNRGAYEQYF. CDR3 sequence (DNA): TGTGCCAGCAGTTACAACAGGGGCGCCTACGAGCAGTACTTC.

The CDR3 spells CASSTDVGDSEETQYF. In DNA form, the CDR3 reads TGTGCCAGCAGCACCGACGTAGGGGACAGTGAAGAGACCCAGTACTTC. This chain uses TRBV7-6 with TRBJ2-5, with TRBD1 matching 7 bases. The trim removed 5 bases at V and 3 bases at J, leaving 12 bases unmatched. Germline CDR1 and CDR2: SGHVS and FNYEAQ. The CDR3 extends over 16 amino acids.

CDR3 loop: CASSAGTSGVYEQYF. In nucleotides, the CDR3 is TGTGCCAGCAGCGCGGGGACTAGCGGGGTTTACGAGCAGTACTTC. This sequence joins TRBV9 and TRBJ2-7, with 13 bases that match TRBD2. The germline CDR1 and CDR2 sequences are SGDLS and YYNGEE. The V and J ends lost 3 bases and 4 bases, in that order; junction bases with no gene match: 4. The CDR3 is made up of 15 amino acids.

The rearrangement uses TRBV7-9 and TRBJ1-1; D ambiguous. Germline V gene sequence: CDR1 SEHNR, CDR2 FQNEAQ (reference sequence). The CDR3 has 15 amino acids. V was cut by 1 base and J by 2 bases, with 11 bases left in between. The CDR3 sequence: CASSLVVPGNTEAFF. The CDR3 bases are TGTGCCAGCAGCTTAGTAGTCCCGGGAAACACTGAAGCTTTCTTT. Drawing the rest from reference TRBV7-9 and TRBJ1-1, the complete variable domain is DTGVSQNPRHKITKRGQNVTFRCDPISEHNRLYWYRQTLGQGPEFLTYFQNEAQLEKSRLLSDRFSAERPKGSFSTLEIQRTEQGDSAMYLCASSLVVPGNTEAFFGQGTRLTVV.

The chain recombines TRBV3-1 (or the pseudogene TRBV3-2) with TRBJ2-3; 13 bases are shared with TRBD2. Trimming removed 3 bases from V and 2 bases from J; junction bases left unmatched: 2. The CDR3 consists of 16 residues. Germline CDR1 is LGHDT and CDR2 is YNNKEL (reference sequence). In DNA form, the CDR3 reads TGTGCCAGCAGCCAGGGACTAGCGGGGAACACAGATACGCAGTATTTT. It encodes CASSQGLAGNTDTQYF.

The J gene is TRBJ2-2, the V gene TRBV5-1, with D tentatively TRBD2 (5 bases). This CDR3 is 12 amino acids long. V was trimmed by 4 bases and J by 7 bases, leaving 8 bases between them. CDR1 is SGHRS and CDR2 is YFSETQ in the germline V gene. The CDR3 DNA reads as TGCGCCAGCAGCGAGAGCGGCGGGGAGCTGTTTTTT. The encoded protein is CASSESGGELFF.

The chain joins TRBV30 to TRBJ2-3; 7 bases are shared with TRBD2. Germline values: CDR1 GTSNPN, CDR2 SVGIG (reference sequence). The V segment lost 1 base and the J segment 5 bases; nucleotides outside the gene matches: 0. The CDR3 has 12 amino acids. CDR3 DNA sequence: TGTGCCTGGAGTGCGGGAGGAGATACGCAGTATTTT. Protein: CAWSAGGDTQYF.